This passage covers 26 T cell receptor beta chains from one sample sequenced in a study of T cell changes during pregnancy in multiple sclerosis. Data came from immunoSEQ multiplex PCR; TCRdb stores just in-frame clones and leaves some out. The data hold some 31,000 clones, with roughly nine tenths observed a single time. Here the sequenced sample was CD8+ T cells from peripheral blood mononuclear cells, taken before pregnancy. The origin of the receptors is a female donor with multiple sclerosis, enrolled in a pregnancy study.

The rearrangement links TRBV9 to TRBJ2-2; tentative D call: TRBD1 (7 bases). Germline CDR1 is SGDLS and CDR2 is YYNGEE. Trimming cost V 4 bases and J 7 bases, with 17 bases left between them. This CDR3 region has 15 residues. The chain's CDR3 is CASSPPPGGIGELFF. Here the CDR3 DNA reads TGTGCCAGCAGCCCCCCCCCAGGGGGGATCGGGGAGCTGTTTTTT.

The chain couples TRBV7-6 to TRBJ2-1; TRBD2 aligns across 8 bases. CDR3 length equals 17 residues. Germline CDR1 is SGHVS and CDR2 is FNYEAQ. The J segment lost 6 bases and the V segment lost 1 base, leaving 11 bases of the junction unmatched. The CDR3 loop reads CASSLVQRGPIGNEQFF. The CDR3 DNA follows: TGTGCCAGCAGCTTAGTCCAGCGGGGGCCCATAGGCAATGAGCAGTTCTTC. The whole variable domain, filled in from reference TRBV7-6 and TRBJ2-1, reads GAGVSQSPRYKVTKRGQDVALRCDPISGHVSLYWYRQALGQGPEFLTYFNYEAQQDKSGLPNDRFSAERPEGSISTLTIQRTEQRDSAMYRCASSLVQRGPIGNEQFFGPGTRLTVL.

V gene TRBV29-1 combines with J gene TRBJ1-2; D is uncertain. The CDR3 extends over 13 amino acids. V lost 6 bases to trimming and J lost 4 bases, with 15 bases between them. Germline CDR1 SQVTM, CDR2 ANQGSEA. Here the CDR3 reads CSVESKTFYGYTF. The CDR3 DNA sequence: TGCAGCGTGGAAAGCAAGACTTTCTATGGCTACACCTTC. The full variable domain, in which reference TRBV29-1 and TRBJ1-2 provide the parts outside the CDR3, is SAVISQKPSRDICQRGTSLTIQCQVDSQVTMMFWYRQQPGQSLTLIATANQGSEATYESGFVIDKFPISRPNLTFSTLTVSNMSPEDSSIYLCSVESKTFYGYTFGSGTRLTVV.

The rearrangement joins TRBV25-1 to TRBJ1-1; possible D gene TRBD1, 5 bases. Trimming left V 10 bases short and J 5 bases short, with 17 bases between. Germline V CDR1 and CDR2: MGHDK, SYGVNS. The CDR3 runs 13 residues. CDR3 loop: CATKGALLTEAFF. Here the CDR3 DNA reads TGTGCCACCAAAGGGGCTTTGTTGACTGAAGCTTTCTTT.

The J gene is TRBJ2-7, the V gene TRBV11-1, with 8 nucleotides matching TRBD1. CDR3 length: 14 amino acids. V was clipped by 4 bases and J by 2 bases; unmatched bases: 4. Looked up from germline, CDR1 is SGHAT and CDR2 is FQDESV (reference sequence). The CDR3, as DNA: TGTGCCAGCAGCTCAGGGGGCACGACCTACGAGCAGTACTTC. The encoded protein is CASSSGGTTYEQYF.

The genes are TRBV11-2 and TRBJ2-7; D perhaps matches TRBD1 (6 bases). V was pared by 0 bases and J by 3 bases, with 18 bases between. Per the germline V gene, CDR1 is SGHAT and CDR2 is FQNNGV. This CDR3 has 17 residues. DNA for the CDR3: TGTGCCAGCAGCTTAGATCCTTTGGAAAGGGGACACTACGAGCAGTACTTC. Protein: CASSLDPLERGHYEQYF.

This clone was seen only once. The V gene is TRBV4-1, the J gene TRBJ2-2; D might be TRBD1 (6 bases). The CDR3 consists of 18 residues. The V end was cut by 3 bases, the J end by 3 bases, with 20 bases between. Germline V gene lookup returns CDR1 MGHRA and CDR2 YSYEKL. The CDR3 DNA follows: TGCGCCAGCAGCCATGAGGGGGTAGGACAGAGTGACACCGGGGAGCTGTTTTTT. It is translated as CASSHEGVGQSDTGELFF.

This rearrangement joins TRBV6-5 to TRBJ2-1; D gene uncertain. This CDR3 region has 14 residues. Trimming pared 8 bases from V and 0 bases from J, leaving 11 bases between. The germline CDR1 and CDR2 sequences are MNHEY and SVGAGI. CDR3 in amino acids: CASGHRSSYNEQFF. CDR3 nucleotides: TGTGCCAGCGGTCATCGGAGCTCCTACAATGAGCAGTTCTTC.

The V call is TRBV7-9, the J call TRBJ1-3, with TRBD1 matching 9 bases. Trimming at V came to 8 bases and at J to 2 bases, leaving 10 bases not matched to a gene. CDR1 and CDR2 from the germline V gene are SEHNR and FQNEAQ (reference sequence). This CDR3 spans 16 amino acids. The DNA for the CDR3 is TGTGCCAGCGGCGGACAGGGGCGAGATGCTGGAAACACCATATATTTT. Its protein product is CASGGQGRDAGNTIYF.

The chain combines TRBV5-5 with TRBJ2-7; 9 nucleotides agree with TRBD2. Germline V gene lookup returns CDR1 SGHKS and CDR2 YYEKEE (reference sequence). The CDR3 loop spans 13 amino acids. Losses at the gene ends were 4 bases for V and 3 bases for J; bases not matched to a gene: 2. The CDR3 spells CASSLTSGYEQYF. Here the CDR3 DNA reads TGTGCCAGCAGCCTGACTAGCGGCTACGAGCAGTACTTC.

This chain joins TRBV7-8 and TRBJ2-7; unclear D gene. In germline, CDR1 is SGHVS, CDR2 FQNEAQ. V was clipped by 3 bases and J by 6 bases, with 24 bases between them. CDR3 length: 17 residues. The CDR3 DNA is TGTGCCAGCAGCTTCACACAGTTCAGTTTAACCGATTCCGAGCAGTACTTC. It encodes CASSFTQFSLTDSEQYF.

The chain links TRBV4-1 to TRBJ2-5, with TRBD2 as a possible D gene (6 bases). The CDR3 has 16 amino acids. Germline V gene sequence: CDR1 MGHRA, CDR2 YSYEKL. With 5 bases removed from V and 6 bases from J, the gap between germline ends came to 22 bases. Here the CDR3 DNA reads TGCGCCAGCAGCATTCAGGGAGGCGGGATGGACCAGACCCAGTACTTC. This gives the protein CASSIQGGGMDQTQYF.

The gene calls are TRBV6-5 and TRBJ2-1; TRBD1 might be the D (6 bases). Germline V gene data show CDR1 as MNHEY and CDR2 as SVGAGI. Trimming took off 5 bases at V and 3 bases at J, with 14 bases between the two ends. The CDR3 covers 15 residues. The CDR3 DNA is TGTGCCAGCAGTCTACAGGGAAGGGACTACAATGAGCAGTTCTTC. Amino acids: CASSLQGRDYNEQFF.

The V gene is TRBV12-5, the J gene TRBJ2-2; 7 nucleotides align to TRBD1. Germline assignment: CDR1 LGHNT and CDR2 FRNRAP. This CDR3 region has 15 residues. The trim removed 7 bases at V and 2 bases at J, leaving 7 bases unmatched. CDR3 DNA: TGTGCTAGTGACGGGACAGACCTTAACACCGGGGAGCTGTTTTTT. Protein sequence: CASDGTDLNTGELFF.

CDR3 residues: CASSLRDSLAKNIQYF. As DNA, the CDR3 is TGTGCCAGCAGCCTCCGGGACAGCCTAGCCAAAAACATTCAGTACTTC. J is TRBJ2-4 and V is TRBV21-1; the D call of TRBD1 is as the table states it, not checked on the DNA. TRBV21-1 is deemed a pseudogene. The CDR3 consists of 16 residues.

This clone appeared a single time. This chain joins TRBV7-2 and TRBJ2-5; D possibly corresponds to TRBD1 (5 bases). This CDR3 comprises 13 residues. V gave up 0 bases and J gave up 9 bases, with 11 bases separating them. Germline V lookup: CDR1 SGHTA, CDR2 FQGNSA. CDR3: CASSLAVRVPQYF. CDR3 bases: TGTGCCAGCAGCTTAGCAGTCAGGGTTCCCCAGTACTTC. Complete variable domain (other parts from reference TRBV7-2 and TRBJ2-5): GAGVSQSPSNKVTEKGKDVELRCDPISGHTALYWYRQSLGQGLEFLIYFQGNSAPDKSGLPSDRFSAERTGGSVSTLTIQRTQQEDSAVYLCASSLAVRVPQYFGPGTRLLVL.

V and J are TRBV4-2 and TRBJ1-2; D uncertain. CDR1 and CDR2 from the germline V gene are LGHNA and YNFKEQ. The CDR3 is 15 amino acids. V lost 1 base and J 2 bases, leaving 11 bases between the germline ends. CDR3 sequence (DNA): TGTGCCAGCAGCCAAGGGAGGGCCACAAACTATGGCTACACCTTC. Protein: CASSQGRATNYGYTF.

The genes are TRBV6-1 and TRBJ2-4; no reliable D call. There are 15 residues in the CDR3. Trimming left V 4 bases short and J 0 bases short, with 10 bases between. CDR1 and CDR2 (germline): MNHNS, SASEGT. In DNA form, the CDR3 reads TGTGCCAGCAGTGGCGCCGCAACAGCCAAAAACATTCAGTACTTC. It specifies CASSGAATAKNIQYF.

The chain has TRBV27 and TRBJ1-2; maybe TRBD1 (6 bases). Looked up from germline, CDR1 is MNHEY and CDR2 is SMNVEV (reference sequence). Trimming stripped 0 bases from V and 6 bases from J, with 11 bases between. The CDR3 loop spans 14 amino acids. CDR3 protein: CASSLSVQGNGYTF. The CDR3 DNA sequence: TGTGCCAGCAGTTTATCAGTACAGGGCAATGGCTACACCTTC.

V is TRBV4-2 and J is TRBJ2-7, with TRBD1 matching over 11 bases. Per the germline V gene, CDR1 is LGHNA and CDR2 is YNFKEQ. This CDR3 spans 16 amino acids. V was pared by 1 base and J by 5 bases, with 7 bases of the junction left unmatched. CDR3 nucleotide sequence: TGTGCCAGCAGCCAAGCCTGGACAGGGGGCGAGGACGAGCAGTACTTC. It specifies CASSQAWTGGEDEQYF.

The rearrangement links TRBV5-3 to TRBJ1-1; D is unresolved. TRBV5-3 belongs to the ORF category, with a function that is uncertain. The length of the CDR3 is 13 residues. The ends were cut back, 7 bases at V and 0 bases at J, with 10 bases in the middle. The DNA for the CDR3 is TGTGCCAGACCAAAGGAGTTGAACACTGAAGCTTTCTTT. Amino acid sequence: CARPKELNTEAFF.

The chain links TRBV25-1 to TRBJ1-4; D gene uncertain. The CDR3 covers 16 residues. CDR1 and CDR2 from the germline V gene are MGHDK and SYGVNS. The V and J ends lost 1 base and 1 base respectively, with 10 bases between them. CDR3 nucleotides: TGTGCCAGCAGTGAATTAGAAGGGAGAACTAATGAAAAACTGTTTTTT. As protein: CASSELEGRTNEKLFF.

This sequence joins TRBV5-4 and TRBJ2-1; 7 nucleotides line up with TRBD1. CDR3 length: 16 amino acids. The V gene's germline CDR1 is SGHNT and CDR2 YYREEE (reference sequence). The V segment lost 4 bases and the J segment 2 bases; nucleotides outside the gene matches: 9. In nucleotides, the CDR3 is TGTGCCAGCAGCCGAGGGGGCTCCGGGCCCTACAATGAGCAGTTCTTC. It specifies CASSRGGSGPYNEQFF.

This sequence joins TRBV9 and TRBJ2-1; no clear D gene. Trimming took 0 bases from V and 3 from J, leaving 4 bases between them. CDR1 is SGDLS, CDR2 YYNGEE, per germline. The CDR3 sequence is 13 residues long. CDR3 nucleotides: TGTGCCAGCAGCGTAGATCTCTACAATGAGCAGTTCTTC. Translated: CASSVDLYNEQFF. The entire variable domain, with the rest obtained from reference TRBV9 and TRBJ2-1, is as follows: DSGVTQTPKHLITATGQRVTLRCSPRSGDLSVYWYQQSLDQGLQFLIQYYNGEERAKGNILERFSAQQFPDLHSELNLSSLELGDSALYFCASSVDLYNEQFFGPGTRLTVL.

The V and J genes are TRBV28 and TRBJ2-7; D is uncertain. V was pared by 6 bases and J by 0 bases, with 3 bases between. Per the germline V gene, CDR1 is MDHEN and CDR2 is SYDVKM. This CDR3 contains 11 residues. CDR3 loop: CASSISYEQYF. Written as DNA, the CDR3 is TGTGCCAGCAGCATCTCCTACGAGCAGTACTTC. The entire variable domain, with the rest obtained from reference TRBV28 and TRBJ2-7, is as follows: DVKVTQSSRYLVKRTGEKVFLECVQDMDHENMFWYRQDPGLGLRLIYFSYDVKMKEKGDIPEGYSVSREKKERFSLILESASTNQTSMYLCASSISYEQYFGPGTRLTVT.

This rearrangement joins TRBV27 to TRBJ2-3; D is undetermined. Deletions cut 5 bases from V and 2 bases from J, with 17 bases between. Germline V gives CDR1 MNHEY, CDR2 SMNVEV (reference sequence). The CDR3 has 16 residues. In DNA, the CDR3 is TGTGCCAGCAGTCCCGGTGGGCAACCCTACACAGATACGCAGTATTTT. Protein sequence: CASSPGGQPYTDTQYF.